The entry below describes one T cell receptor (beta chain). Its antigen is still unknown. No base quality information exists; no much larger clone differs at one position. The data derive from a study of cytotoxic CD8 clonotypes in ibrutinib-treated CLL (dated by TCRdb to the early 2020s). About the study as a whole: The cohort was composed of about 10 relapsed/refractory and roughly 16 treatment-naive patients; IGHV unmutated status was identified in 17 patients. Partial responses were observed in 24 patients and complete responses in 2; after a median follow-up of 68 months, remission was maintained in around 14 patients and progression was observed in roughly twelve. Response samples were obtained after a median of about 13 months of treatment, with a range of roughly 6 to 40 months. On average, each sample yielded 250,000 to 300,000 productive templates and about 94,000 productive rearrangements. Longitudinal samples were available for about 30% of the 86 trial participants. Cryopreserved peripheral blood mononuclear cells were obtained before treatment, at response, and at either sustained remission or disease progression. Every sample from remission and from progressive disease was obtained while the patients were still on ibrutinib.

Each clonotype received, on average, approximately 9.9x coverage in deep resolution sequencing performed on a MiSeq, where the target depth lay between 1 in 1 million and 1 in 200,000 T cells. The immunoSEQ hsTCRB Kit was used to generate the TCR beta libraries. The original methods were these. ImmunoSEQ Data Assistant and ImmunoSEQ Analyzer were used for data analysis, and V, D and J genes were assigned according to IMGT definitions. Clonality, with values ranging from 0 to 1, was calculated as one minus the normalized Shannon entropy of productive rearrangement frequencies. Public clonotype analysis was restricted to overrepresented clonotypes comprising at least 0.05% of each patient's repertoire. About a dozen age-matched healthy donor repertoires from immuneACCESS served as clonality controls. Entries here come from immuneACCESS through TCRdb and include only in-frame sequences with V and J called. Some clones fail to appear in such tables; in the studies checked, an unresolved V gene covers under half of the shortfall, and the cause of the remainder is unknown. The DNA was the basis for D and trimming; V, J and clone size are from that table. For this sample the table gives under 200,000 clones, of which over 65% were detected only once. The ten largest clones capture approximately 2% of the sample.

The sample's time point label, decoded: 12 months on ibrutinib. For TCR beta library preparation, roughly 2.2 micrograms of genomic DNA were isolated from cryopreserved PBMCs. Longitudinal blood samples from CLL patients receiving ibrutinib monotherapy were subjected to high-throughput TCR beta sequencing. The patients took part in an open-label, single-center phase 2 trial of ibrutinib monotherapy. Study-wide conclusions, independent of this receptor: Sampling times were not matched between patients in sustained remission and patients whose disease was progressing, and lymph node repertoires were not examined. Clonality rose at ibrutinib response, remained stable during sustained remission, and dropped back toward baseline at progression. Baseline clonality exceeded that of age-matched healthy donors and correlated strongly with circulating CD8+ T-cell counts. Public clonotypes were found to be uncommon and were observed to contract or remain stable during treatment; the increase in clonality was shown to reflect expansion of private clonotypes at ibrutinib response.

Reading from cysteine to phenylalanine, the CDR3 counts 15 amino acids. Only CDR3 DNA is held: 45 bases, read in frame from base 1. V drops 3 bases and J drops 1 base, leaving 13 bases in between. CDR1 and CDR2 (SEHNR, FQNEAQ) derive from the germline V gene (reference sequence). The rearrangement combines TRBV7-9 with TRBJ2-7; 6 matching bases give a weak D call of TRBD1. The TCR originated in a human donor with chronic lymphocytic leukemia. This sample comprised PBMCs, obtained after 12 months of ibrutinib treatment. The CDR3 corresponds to CASSFGQGSSYEQYF. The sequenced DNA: TGTGCCAGCAGCTTTGGTCAGGGGTCGTCCTACGAGCAGTACTTC.